The clone carrying this T cell receptor (beta chain) has just one count. Its specificity is unknown. The data derive from a study of cytomegalovirus exposure and HLA in healthy donors. Study as a whole: A previous analysis identified 90 million to 140 million unique TCR beta sequences derived from some 170 million T cells. Regarding the study as a whole: Using a false discovery rate of 0.05, a later analysis showed that about 16,000 TCR beta sequences were associated with HLA alleles.

PCR was performed using 60 Vbeta and 13 Jbeta primers. In the original workflow: Some 11 million of the 80 million or so unique TCR beta chains counted in a later analysis were shared. Using immunoSEQ multiplex PCR, the repertoire was profiled, and TCRdb retains in-frame clones only, with some absent. That table furnishes V, J and clone size, whereas the DNA furnished D and trimming. The sample carries 30,000 to 40,000 clones, roughly 78% recorded once. Germline lookup yields CDR1 GTSNPN and CDR2 SVGIG (reference sequence). The CDR3 totals 15 residues. V shed 2 bases and J 4 bases; nucleotides not matched to a gene: 4.

The chain joins TRBV30 to TRBJ1-5; 11 nucleotides line up with TRBD1. The receptor's source is a male donor in good health and CMV-seronegative. The sequenced sample was PBMCs. The CDR3 nucleotides read TGTGCCTGGAGTACGGACAGGGGGCCAAATCAGCCCCAGCATTTT. Protein product: CAWSTDRGPNQPQHF.